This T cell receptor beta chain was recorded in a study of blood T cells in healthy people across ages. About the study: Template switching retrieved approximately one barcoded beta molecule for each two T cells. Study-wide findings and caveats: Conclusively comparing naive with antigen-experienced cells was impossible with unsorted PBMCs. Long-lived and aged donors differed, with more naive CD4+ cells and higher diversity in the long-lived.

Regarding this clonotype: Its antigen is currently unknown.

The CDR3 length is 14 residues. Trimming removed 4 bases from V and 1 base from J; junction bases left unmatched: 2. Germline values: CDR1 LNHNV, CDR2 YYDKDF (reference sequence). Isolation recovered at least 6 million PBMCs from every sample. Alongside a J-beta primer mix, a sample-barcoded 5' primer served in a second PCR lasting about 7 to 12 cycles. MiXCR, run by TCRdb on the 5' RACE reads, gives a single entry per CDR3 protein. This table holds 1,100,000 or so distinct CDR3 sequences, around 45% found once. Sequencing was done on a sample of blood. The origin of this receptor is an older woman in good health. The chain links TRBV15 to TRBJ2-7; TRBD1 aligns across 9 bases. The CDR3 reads CATSTDRGSYEQYF. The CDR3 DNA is TGTGCCACCAGCACGGACAGGGGTTCCTACGAGCAGTACTTC.